A single sample is the source of the 27 T cell receptor beta chains below, sequenced in a study of shared clonotypes between healthy human individuals. Generated by immunoSEQ multiplex PCR, the TCRdb table keeps only in-frame clones and is missing some. Of about 2.5 million clones in the sample, just under 95% were seen once. The sequenced material came from naive CD4+ T cells from PBMCs. Subset: CD45RA+ positively selected. All receptors derive from a man younger than 35 in good health. Some clones in this sample may be carry-over from other donors' samples.

This sequence joins TRBV5-4 and TRBJ2-5; D call uncertain. The CDR3 is 11 amino acids. Germline CDR1 reads SGHNT; CDR2 reads YYREEE (reference sequence). V lost 0 bases, J lost 10 bases, and 7 bases lay in between. CDR3 amino acids: CASSLGVLQYF. CDR3 coding DNA: TGTGCCAGCAGCTTGGGGGTACTCCAGTACTTC.

This clone was seen once. The rearrangement links TRBV28 to TRBJ2-1, with a weak D call TRBD2 (6 bases). V was trimmed by 6 bases and J by 10 bases, leaving 22 bases between them. This CDR3 region has 15 residues. CDR1 and CDR2 from the germline V gene are MDHEN and SYDVKM. The CDR3 region has the DNA TGTGCCAGCAGACCATTTACGGGTAACCGGGGGGAGCAGTTCTTC. Translating it yields CASRPFTGNRGEQFF.

V gene TRBV6-5 combines with J gene TRBJ2-7, with 7 positions matching TRBD1. The V gene's germline CDR1 is MNHEY and CDR2 SVGAGI. V was pared by 8 bases and J by 3 bases, with 4 bases of the junction left unmatched. The length of the CDR3 is 12 residues. CDR3 DNA: TGTGCCAGCTGGGACAGAAACTACGAGCAGTACTTC. It is translated as CASWDRNYEQYF.

V usage is TRBV5-8 and J usage is TRBJ2-7; a weak D match, TRBD1 (6 bases). The CDR3 covers 12 residues. CDR1 is SGHTS and CDR2 is YDEGEE in the germline V gene. Between the trimmed V and J ends, which lost 5 bases and 6 bases, there was a span of 12 bases. The CDR3 DNA follows: TGTGCCAGCAGATTGTGGGGGCCCGAGCAGTACTTC. Translating it yields CASRLWGPEQYF.

CDR3 protein: CASIPGTGMGEQYF. The CDR3 coding sequence is TGTGCCAGCATCCCCGGGACAGGGATGGGCGAGCAGTACTTC. The rearrangement links TRBV28 to TRBJ2-7; 9 bases agree with TRBD1. V dropped 7 bases and J dropped 6; count of bases not matched to a gene: 10. From germline, CDR1 is MDHEN and CDR2 SYDVKM. This CDR3 is built from 14 residues.

The chain is built from TRBV23-1 and TRBJ1-2, with a tentative D call TRBD1 (6 bases). TRBV23-1 is assigned to the ORF class and has an uncertain function. Trimming removed 0 bases at V and 4 bases at J, with 15 bases between. CDR3 length: 16 residues. CDR3 DNA: TGCGCCAGCAGTCAATCGAGAAGGGAAGGGGGCTATGGCTACACCTTC. Protein sequence: CASSQSRREGGYGYTF.

The gene calls are TRBV27 and TRBJ2-7; 7 bases align to TRBD2. There are 15 residues in the CDR3. Trimming took 3 bases from V and 5 from J; bases not matched to a gene: 10. CDR1 is MNHEY, CDR2 SMNVEV, per germline (reference sequence). The CDR3 loop is CASSLSGISPHEQYF. CDR3 sequence (DNA): TGTGCCAGCAGTTTGAGCGGGATCAGTCCCCACGAGCAGTACTTC.

The chain combines TRBV11-2 with TRBJ2-5, with D perhaps TRBD1 or TRBD2 (6 bases each). The CDR3 is 14 residues long. Trimming stripped 7 bases from V and 6 bases from J, with 18 bases between. The germline V gene has CDR1 SGHAT and CDR2 FQNNGV. The CDR3: CASNPLQGGKTQYF. CDR3 coding DNA: TGTGCCAGCAACCCCCTACAGGGAGGAAAGACCCAGTACTTC.

The chain joins TRBV25-1 to TRBJ2-3; either TRBD1 or TRBD2 may fit D (5 bases each). CDR3 length equals 15 residues. Germline V gene data show CDR1 as MGHDK and CDR2 as SYGVNS. Trimming removed 3 bases at V and 1 base at J, with 11 bases between. CDR3 nucleotide sequence: TGTGCCAGCAGTGATAAGGGGAGCGGCACAGATACGCAGTATTTT. It specifies CASSDKGSGTDTQYF.

The chain links TRBV9 to TRBJ2-2; 8 bases are a match to TRBD2. Germline trimming cut 4 bases from V and 3 bases from J; bases unmatched to any gene: 8. Per germline, CDR1 SGDLS and CDR2 YYNGEE. CDR3 length: 16 amino acids. CDR3 in amino acids: CASSTTPGRDTGELFF. The CDR3 coding sequence is TGTGCCAGCAGCACGACCCCCGGGAGGGACACCGGGGAGCTGTTTTTT.

As regards this clone: The sample has other DNA sequences that encode this CDR3 too. The chain has TRBV5-4 and TRBJ2-5; maybe TRBD2 (7 bases). Germline V CDR1 and CDR2: SGHNT, YYREEE (reference sequence). The V gene lost 4 bases and the J gene lost 2 bases, with 15 bases spanning the gap. The CDR3 sequence is 15 residues long. DNA for the CDR3: TGTGCCAGCAGCCCCGGAGGGAGGGGGCAAGAGACCCAGTACTTC. Its translation: CASSPGGRGQETQYF.

This rearrangement joins TRBV6-4 to TRBJ2-1, with D possibly being TRBD2 (6 bases). The CDR3 consists of 14 residues. V lost 4 bases and J 8 bases, leaving 15 bases between the germline ends. Germline V CDR1 and CDR2: MRHNA, SNTAGT. CDR3 region: CASSGGRPLDEQFF. Written as DNA, the CDR3 is TGTGCCAGCAGTGGAGGGAGGCCCCTCGATGAGCAGTTCTTC.

The chain couples TRBV4-1 to TRBJ2-3; D is unresolved. Germline CDR1 is MGHRA and CDR2 is YSYEKL. There are 14 residues in the CDR3. Trimming shortened V by 4 bases and J by 3 bases, and 11 bases separated the two germline ends. The CDR3 DNA is TGCGCCAGCAGCCCCCCGATACAAACAGATACGCAGTATTTT. Encoded protein: CASSPPIQTDTQYF.

The rearrangement uses TRBV7-3 and TRBJ2-3; D uncertain. The CDR3 sequence is 15 residues long. V lost 2 bases to trimming and J lost 6 bases, with 15 bases between them. Germline CDR1 is SGHTA and CDR2 is FQGTGA. The CDR3 loop reads CASSLSVGPTDTQYF. DNA of the CDR3: TGTGCCAGCAGCTTATCAGTGGGCCCAACGGATACGCAGTATTTT.

With respect to this clone: The same CDR3 also results from other DNA sequences found in this sample. The V and J genes are TRBV29-1 and TRBJ2-5; TRBD1 matches 10 bases. The germline V gene has CDR1 SQVTM and CDR2 ANQGSEA. J gave up 4 bases and V 4 bases, and 0 bases lay outside the gene matches. This CDR3 is built from 12 residues. Here the CDR3 DNA reads TGCAGCGTTGGACAGGGGGCAGAGACCCAGTACTTC. It is translated as CSVGQGAETQYF.

The chain has TRBV7-8 and TRBJ2-3; 7 bases align to TRBD2. After removal of 0 bases from V and 1 base from J, the junction contained 10 bases not matched to a gene. CDR1 and CDR2 (germline): SGHVS, FQNEAQ. The CDR3 extends over 18 amino acids. DNA for the CDR3: TGTGCCAGCAGCTTAGCGTTTTCGGCTAGCGGTCGCACAGATACGCAGTATTTT. Protein product: CASSLAFSASGRTDTQYF.

The chain couples TRBV19 to TRBJ1-1, with a tentative D call TRBD1 (5 bases). The V end was cut by 2 bases, the J end by 4 bases, with 11 bases between. CDR1 and CDR2 from the germline V gene are LNHDA and SQIVND (reference sequence). The CDR3 runs to 14 residues. The CDR3 region is CASSIRGLVTEAFF. CDR3 DNA sequence: TGTGCCAGTAGTATACGGGGGTTGGTCACTGAAGCTTTCTTT.

This sequence joins TRBV12-2 and TRBJ1-5. TRBV12-2 is a known pseudogene. This CDR3 is 15 amino acids long. CDR3 loop: CAIRGCGVEGQPQHF. The CDR3 region has the DNA TGTGCAATACGGGGGTGTGGGGTGGAGGGTCAGCCCCAGCATTTT.

The rearrangement joins TRBV10-1 to TRBJ2-7; D ambiguous. The germline V gene has CDR1 WNHNN and CDR2 SYGVQD (reference sequence). V lost 4 bases and J lost 9, with 22 bases in between. CDR3 length equals 15 residues. The CDR3 reads CASSASFGVLAWQYF. The CDR3 bases are TGCGCCAGCAGTGCCTCCTTTGGGGTCCTCGCCTGGCAGTACTTC.

The CDR3 DNA reads as TGTGCCAGCAGCTTCACCACAACTAATGAAAAACTGTTTTTT. It encodes CASSFTTTNEKLFF. This rearrangement joins TRBV5-5 to TRBJ1-4; no firm D call. The V gene's germline CDR1 is SGHKS and CDR2 YYEKEE (reference sequence). CDR3 size: 14 residues. V lost 2 bases and J lost 0, with 5 bases in between.

The CDR3 region has the DNA TGCGCCAGCAGCCAAGACGGGGAAACTTACTCCTACGAGCAGTACTTC. This sequence encodes CASSQDGETYSYEQYF. The chain has TRBV4-1 and TRBJ2-7; a weak D match, TRBD2 (5 bases). There are 16 residues in the CDR3. The germline CDR1 and CDR2 sequences are MGHRA and YSYEKL. The V gene lost 0 bases and the J gene lost 0 bases, with 12 bases spanning the gap.

Remarks on this clone: Other nucleotide sequences from this sample produce the same CDR3. The rearrangement links TRBV7-9 to TRBJ2-7; no definite D call. The CDR3 runs to 14 residues. The germline V and J ends were trimmed by 3 bases and 0 bases, with 9 bases remaining between them. CDR1 SEHNR and CDR2 FQNEAQ come from the germline V gene (reference sequence). CDR3 coding DNA: TGTGCCAGCAGCTTGGACGGGCACTCCTACGAGCAGTACTTC. Amino acids: CASSLDGHSYEQYF.

The chain joins TRBV2 to TRBJ2-7; 9 bases agree with TRBD1. Per the germline V gene, CDR1 is SNHLY and CDR2 is FYNNEI. V was clipped by 4 bases and J by 4 bases; unmatched bases: 5. The CDR3 is 14 residues long. The CDR3 reads CASSADRGVYEQYF. The CDR3 nucleotides are TGTGCCAGCAGTGCAGACAGGGGGGTGTACGAGCAGTACTTC.

Only a few counts were recorded for this clone. This chain connects TRBV28 to TRBJ1-2; 7 bases fit TRBD1. The V and J ends lost 10 bases and 8 bases, in that order; junction bases with no gene match: 10. CDR3 length: 12 residues. Germline V gene sequence: CDR1 MDHEN, CDR2 SYDVKM. CDR3 residues: CATAGQAWGYTF. The CDR3, as DNA: TGTGCCACCGCAGGACAGGCTTGGGGCTACACCTTC.

The V gene is TRBV4-1, the J gene TRBJ2-3; 7 nucleotides align to TRBD2. The germline V gene encodes CDR1 MGHRA and CDR2 YSYEKL. Trimming took 5 bases from V and 2 from J; bases not matched to a gene: 7. CDR3 size: 15 residues. CDR3 in DNA: TGCGCCAGCAGCGGAGGCGGGGGATACACAGATACGCAGTATTTT. Its protein is CASSGGGGYTDTQYF.

This chain links TRBV7-6 with TRBJ2-5, with 7 bases matching TRBD1. This CDR3 contains 16 residues. With V trimmed by 3 bases and J by 1 base, 8 bases remained unmatched. Germline V gene lookup returns CDR1 SGHVS and CDR2 FNYEAQ. Written as DNA, the CDR3 is TGTGCCAGCAGCTTTAATTTACAGGGGTTCCAAGAGACCCAGTACTTC. This translates into CASSFNLQGFQETQYF.

The V and J genes are TRBV10-3 and TRBJ1-2, with D unclear. V shed 3 bases and J shed 3 bases, with 17 bases lying between them. Looked up from germline, CDR1 is ENHRY and CDR2 is SYGVKD. This CDR3 has 16 residues. CDR3 DNA: TGTGCCATCAGTGAAACCCGGGATCCTAGGGACTATGGCTACACCTTC. Protein: CAISETRDPRDYGYTF.